This is a list of T cell receptor beta chains from one sample in a study of blood T cell repertoires in COVID-19. The data were produced by immunoSEQ multiplex PCR, yet TCRdb's version contains in-frame clones alone and is incomplete. Of some 270,000 clones listed, around 85% are singletons. The sample comprised peripheral blood. These receptors came from a human donor with COVID-19, enrolled during active disease. The donor label of this sample is uncertain. CDR3s include the opening cysteine and the closing phenylalanine or tryptophan. The D gene is left open where the match is weak. The size entry is marked missing in some rows and otherwise reads once, few, many or a size class.

v_gene	abundance	d_gene	j_gene	CDR3nt	CDR3aa
TRBV30	NA	NA	TRBJ1-4	TGTGCCGGGGGTCCGGGGGGAACTAATGAAAAACTGTTTTTT	CAGGPGGTNEKLFF
TRBV6-5	few	TRBD1	TRBJ1-1	TGTGCCAGCAGTTACTCCGTAGGACAGGGGAACACTGAAGCTTTCTTT	CASSYSVGQGNTEAFF
TRBV19	NA	TRBD1	TRBJ1-5	TGTGCCAGTAACACACGGGACAGGATCCCCTTCCGCAATCAGCCCCAGCATTTT	CASNTRDRIPFRNQPQHF
TRBV2	NA	TRBD1	TRBJ1-6	TGTGCCAGCAGTGAAGAGGCAGGGGGCAGCTATAATTCACCCCTCCACTTT	CASSEEAGGSYNSPLHF
TRBV12-2	NA	NA	TRBJ1-3	TGTGCAAGTCGCCCCCCCACGGCGGCCTCTGGAAACACCATATATTTT	CASRPPTAASGNTIYF
TRBV7-9	NA	TRBD2	TRBJ2-1	TGTGCCAGCAGCCCTAGCGGGAGATACAATGAGCAGTTCTTC	CASSPSGRYNEQFF
TRBV4-3	NA	TRBD1	TRBJ1-1	TGCGCCAGCAGCCCAGTCAGGGGGCGAGGGAGCACTGAAGCTTTCTTT	CASSPVRGRGSTEAFF
TRBV24-1	once	TRBD1	TRBJ2-7	TGTGCCACCAGTGACTCCGGGACAGGCCGATACGAGCAGTACTTC	CATSDSGTGRYEQYF
TRBV6-1	NA	TRBD1	TRBJ1-1	TGTGCCAGCAGTGATGTGGGACAGATTAACACTGAAGCTTTCTTT	CASSDVGQINTEAFF
TRBV28	NA	TRBD1	TRBJ1-2	TGTGCCAGCAGTTCACCGGGGACAGGAGAAATTGGCTACACCTTC	CASSSPGTGEIGYTF
TRBV9	NA	TRBD2	TRBJ2-1	TGTGCCAGCAGCCCCCGCGCTAGCGGAGTTTACAATGAGCAGTTCTTC	CASSPRASGVYNEQFF
TRBV5-1	NA	NA	TRBJ2-1	TGCGCCAGCAGCTTGGCTTTGGGGCTAACGGGCCTATACAATGAGCAGTTCTTC	CASSLALGLTGLYNEQFF
TRBV2	NA	TRBD1	TRBJ1-2	TGTGCCAGCAAGATGGGACAGGGGCCTAACTATGGCTACACCTTC	CASKMGQGPNYGYTF
TRBV28	NA	TRBD2	TRBJ2-7	TGTGCCAGCAGCCCATGGAGCGGGAAGTCCTACGAGCAGTACTTC	CASSPWSGKSYEQYF
TRBV10-3	NA	TRBD2	TRBJ2-3	TGTGCCATCAGTGAGACGCTTACGGGAGGTCCAGATACGCAGTATTTT	CAISETLTGGPDTQYF
TRBV4-1	few	TRBD1	TRBJ1-5	TGCGCCAGCAGCCAAGAGGGGACAGGGGCGGGTCAGCCCCAGCATTTT	CASSQEGTGAGQPQHF
TRBV18	NA	NA	TRBJ1-1	TGTGCCAGCTCACCACCGCAGGGTATCAGCACTGAAGCTTTCTTT	CASSPPQGISTEAFF
TRBV28	NA	NA	TRBJ1-1	TGTGCCAGCAGTAACAGGGATTCGAACACTGAAGCTTTCTTT	CASSNRDSNTEAFF
TRBV7-9	NA	NA	TRBJ2-7	TGTGCCAGCAGCGAGGTGGACGAGCAGTACTTC	CASSEVDEQYF
TRBV30	NA	TRBD1	TRBJ1-6	TGTGCCTGGAGTCCGGGACAGGGGAGTTCACCCCTCCACTTT	CAWSPGQGSSPLHF
TRBV29-1	NA	NA	TRBJ2-5	TGCAGCGTCGGGTCGTGGAGGCAAGAGACCCAGTACTTC	CSVGSWRQETQYF
TRBV29-1	NA	NA	TRBJ2-7	TGCAGCGTTCGGGTCGGGAGACAGAACGAGCAGTACTTC	CSVRVGRQNEQYF
TRBV5-5	NA	TRBD2	TRBJ2-5	TGTGCCAGCAGCTCTGGACTAGCGGGAGAGAGGGAGACCCAGTACTTC	CASSSGLAGERETQYF
TRBV5-1	few	NA	TRBJ1-2	TGCGCCAGCAGCTTGTATACGGACTATGGCTACACCTTC	CASSLYTDYGYTF
TRBV7-9	NA	NA	TRBJ1-2	TGTGCCAGCACCCGAGGACAGTTCTATGGCTACACCTTC	CASTRGQFYGYTF
TRBV7-8	NA	TRBD2	TRBJ2-1	TGTGCCAGCAGCTTTAGGACTAGCGGGATAGATGAGCAGTTCTTC	CASSFRTSGIDEQFF
TRBV5-4	NA	TRBD1	TRBJ2-7	TGTGCCAGCAGCTTGTTGGGGACAGGGACGTACTGGGGGAACTACGAGCAGTACTTC	CASSLLGTGTYWGNYEQYF
TRBV19	NA	TRBD2	TRBJ2-3	TGTGCCAGTATGGGAAGCGGGAGGCCGACCAAGTACACAGATACGCAGTATTTT	CASMGSGRPTKYTDTQYF
TRBV2	NA	NA	TRBJ1-4	TGTGCCAGCAGTGTTAGACAAGCAACTAATGAAAAACTGTTTTTT	CASSVRQATNEKLFF
TRBV2	NA	NA	TRBJ1-4	TGTGCCAGCAGAGACATCGCAACTAATGAAAAACTGTTTTTT	CASRDIATNEKLFF
TRBV7-9	NA	TRBD1	TRBJ1-1	TGTGCCAGCAGCTTAGGGGGACAGGGCACTGAAGCTTTCTTT	CASSLGGQGTEAFF
TRBV18	NA	TRBD2	TRBJ2-1	TGTGCCAGCTCACCGGGACTAGAAAGGAATGAGCAGTTCTTC	CASSPGLERNEQFF
TRBV5-4	few	TRBD1	TRBJ1-4	TGTGCCAGCAGCGTGGGCCTGGGACAGGGTAATGAAAAACTGTTTTTT	CASSVGLGQGNEKLFF
TRBV9	NA	TRBD1	TRBJ1-6	TGTGCCAGCAGCGTATCCCCGGACAGGGCCTTCTATAATTCGGGTTCACCCCTCCACTTT	CASSVSPDRAFYNSGSPLHF
TRBV6-2/TRBV6-3	NA	TRBD1	TRBJ1-5	TGTGCCAGCAGTCTAGGTCGGGACAGGGGGTACACGGACCAGCATTTT	CASSLGRDRGYTDQHF